This T cell receptor (beta chain) was documented in a study of vaccination effects on CD4 cells after COVID-19. Peptide-pool stimulation followed by sequencing identified expanded antigen-specific CD4+ clonotypes in the ViraFEST assay. With approximately 10 days of culture completed, CD4+ T cells were isolated. Nucleocapsid antibody tests were negative, and the vaccine recipients had no prior SARS-CoV-2 infection. Repertoires were generated with immunoSEQ multiplex PCR, while TCRdb's copy carries only in-frame clones and drops some. This sample yields around 24,000 clones, of which roughly 70% are seen a single time; approximately 3.5% belongs to the top ten. This clone showed up just a few times. Antigen specificity is unknown. Germline V gives CDR1 SGHAT, CDR2 FQNNGV. V dropped 3 bases and J dropped 9 bases, with 12 bases sitting between them. The CDR3 totals 14 residues.

This receptor was taken from a human donor who received a COVID-19 vaccine. This specimen consisted of CD4+ T cells from PBMCs cultured with SARS-CoV-2 spike peptides, obtained before COVID-19 vaccination. The chain combines TRBV11-2 with TRBJ1-6; no definite D call. The CDR3, as DNA: TGTGCCAGCAGCTTTCCCTCGGCAGGTTCACCCCTCCACTTT. Protein product: CASSFPSAGSPLHF.